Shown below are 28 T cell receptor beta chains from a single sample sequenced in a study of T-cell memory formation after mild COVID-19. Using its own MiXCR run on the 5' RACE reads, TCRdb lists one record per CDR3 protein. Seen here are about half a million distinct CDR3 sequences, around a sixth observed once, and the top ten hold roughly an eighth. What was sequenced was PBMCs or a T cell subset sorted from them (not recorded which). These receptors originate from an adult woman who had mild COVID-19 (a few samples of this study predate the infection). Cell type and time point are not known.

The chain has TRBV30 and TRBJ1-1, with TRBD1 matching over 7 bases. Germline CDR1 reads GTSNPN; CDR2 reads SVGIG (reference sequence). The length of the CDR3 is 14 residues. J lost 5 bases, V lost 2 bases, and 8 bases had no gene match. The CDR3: CAWSHKGGQTEAFF. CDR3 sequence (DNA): TGTGCCTGGAGTCACAAAGGGGGCCAAACTGAAGCTTTCTTT.

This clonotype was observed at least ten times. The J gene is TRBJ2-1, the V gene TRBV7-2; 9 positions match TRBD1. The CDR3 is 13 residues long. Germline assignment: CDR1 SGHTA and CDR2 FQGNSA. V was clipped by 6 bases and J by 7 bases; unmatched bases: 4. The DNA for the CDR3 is TGTGCCAGCAGTTCCGGGACAGGGAATGAGCAGTTCTTC. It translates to CASSSGTGNEQFF.

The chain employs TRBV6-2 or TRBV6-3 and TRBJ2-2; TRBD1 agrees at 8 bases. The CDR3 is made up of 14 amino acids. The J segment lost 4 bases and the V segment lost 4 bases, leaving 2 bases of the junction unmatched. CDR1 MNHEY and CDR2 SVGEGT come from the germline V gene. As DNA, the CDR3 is TGTGCCAGCAGTTTCACAGGGGGCACCGGGGAGCTGTTTTTT. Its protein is CASSFTGGTGELFF.

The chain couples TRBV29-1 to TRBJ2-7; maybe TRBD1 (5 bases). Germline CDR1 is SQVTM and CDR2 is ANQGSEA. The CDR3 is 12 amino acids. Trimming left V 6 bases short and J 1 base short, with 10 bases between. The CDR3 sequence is CSVTDSSYEQYF. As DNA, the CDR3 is TGCAGCGTGACAGACAGTTCCTACGAGCAGTACTTC.

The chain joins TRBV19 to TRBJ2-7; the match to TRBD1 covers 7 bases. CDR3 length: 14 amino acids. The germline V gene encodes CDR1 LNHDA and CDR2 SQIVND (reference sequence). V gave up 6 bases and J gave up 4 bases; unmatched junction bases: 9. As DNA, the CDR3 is TGTGCCAGTAGCCTGGGGACAGCTTTATACGAGCAGTACTTC. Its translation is CASSLGTALYEQYF.

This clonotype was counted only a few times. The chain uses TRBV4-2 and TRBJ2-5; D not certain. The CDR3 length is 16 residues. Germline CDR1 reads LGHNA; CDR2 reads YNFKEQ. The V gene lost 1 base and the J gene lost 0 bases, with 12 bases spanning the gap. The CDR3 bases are TGTGCCAGCAGCCAAGGGATAGTAAGCGACCAAGAGACCCAGTACTTC. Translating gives CASSQGIVSDQETQYF.

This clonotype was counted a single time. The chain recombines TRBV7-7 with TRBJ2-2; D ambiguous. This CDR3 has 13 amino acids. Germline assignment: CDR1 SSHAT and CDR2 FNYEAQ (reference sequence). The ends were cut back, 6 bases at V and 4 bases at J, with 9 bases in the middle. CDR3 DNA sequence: TGTGCCAGCAGGGTTTCGGTCACCGGGGAGCTGTTTTTT. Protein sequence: CASRVSVTGELFF.

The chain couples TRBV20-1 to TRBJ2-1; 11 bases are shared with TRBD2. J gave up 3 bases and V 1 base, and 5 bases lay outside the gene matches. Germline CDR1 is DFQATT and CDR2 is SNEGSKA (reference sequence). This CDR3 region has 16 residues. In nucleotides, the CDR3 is TGCAGTGCTAGAGGGGTAGCGGGAGGGTTCTACAATGAGCAGTTCTTC. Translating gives CSARGVAGGFYNEQFF.

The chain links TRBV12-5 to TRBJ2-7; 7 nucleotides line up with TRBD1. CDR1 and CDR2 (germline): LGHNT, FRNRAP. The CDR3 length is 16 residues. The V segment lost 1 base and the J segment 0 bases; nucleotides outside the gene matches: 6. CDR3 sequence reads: CASGLDRTGDSYEQYF. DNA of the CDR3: TGTGCTAGTGGTTTGGATCGAACAGGGGACTCCTACGAGCAGTACTTC.

The CDR3 DNA reads as TGTGCCAGCAGCTTAATGGGCCCAGGGGCCAACGTCCTGACTTTC. It codes for CASSLMGPGANVLTF. The gene calls are TRBV7-3 and TRBJ2-6; D remains unclear. Germline V gene data show CDR1 as SGHTA and CDR2 as FQGTGA. V gave up 1 base and J gave up 4 bases, with 8 bases separating them. This CDR3 contains 15 residues. Supplemented by reference TRBV7-3 and TRBJ2-6, the full variable domain reads GAGVSQTPSNKVTEKGKYVELRCDPISGHTALYWYRQSLGQGPEFLIYFQGTGAADDSGLPNDRFFAVRPEGSVSTLKIQRTERGDSAVYLCASSLMGPGANVLTFGAGSRLTVL.

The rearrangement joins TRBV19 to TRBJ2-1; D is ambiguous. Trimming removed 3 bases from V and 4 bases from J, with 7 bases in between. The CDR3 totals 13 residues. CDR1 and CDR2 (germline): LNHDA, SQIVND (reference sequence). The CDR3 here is CASSILGYNEQFF. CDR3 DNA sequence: TGTGCCAGTAGTATTCTAGGTTACAATGAGCAGTTCTTC.

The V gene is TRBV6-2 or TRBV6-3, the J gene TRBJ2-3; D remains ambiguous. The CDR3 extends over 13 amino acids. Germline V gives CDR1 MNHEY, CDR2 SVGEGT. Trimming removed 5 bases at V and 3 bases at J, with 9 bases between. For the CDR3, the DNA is TGTGCCAGCAGTCGAGCCATTACAGATACGCAGTATTTT. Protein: CASSRAITDTQYF.

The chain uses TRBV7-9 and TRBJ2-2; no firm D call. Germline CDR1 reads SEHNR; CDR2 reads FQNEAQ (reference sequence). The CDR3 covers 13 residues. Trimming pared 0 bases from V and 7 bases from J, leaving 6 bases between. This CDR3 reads CASSLANFGELFF. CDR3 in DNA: TGTGCCAGCAGCTTAGCGAATTTCGGGGAGCTGTTTTTT.

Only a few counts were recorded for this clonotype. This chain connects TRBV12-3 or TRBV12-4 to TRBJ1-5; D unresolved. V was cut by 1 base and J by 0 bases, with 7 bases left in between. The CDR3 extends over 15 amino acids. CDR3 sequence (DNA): TGTGCCAGCAGTTTAGATGAAGATAGCAATCAGCCCCAGCATTTT. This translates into CASSLDEDSNQPQHF.

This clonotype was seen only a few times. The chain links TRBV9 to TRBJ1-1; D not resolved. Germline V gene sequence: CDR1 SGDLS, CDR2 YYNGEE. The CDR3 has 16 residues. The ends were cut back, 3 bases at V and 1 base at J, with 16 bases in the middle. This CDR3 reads CASSAEGRARNTEAFF. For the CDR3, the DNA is TGTGCCAGCAGCGCCGAAGGAAGAGCACGGAACACTGAAGCTTTCTTT.

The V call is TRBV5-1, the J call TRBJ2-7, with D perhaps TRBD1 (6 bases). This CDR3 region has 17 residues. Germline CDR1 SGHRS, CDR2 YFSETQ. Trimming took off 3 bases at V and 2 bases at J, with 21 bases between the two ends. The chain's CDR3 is CASSYDFWGPRAYEQYF. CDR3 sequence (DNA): TGCGCCAGCAGCTACGATTTTTGGGGGCCCCGGGCCTACGAGCAGTACTTC.

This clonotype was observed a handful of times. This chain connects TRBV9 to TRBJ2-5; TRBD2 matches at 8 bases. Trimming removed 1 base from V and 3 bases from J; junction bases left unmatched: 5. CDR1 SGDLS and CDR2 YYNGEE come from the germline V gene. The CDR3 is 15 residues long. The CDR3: CASSVRLAGKETQYF. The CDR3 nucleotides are TGTGCCAGCAGCGTACGGCTAGCGGGTAAAGAGACCCAGTACTTC.

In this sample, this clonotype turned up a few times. This CDR3 is CATRGQGSGYTF. The CDR3 bases are TGTGCCACACGGGGACAGGGAAGTGGCTACACCTTC. The V gene is TRBV24-1, the J gene TRBJ1-2, with TRBD1 matching 9 bases. This CDR3 contains 12 residues. The junction had 6 bases not matched to a gene; V was cut back by 10 bases and J by 7 bases. Germline CDR1 and CDR2: KGHDR and SFDVKD.

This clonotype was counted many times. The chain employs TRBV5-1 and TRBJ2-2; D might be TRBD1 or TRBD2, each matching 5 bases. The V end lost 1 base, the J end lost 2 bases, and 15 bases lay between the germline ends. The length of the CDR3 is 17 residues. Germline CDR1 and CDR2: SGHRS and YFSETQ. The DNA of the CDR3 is TGCGCCAGCAGCTTGCTTGGAGGTGGGGCCAACACCGGGGAGCTGTTTTTT. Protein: CASSLLGGGANTGELFF.

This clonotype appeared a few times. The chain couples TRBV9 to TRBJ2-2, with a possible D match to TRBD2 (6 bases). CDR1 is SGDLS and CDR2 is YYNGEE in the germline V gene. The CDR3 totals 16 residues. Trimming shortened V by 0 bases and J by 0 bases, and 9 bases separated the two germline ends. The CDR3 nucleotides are TGTGCCAGCAGCGTAGCTGAGCGGGCGAACACCGGGGAGCTGTTTTTT. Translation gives CASSVAERANTGELFF.

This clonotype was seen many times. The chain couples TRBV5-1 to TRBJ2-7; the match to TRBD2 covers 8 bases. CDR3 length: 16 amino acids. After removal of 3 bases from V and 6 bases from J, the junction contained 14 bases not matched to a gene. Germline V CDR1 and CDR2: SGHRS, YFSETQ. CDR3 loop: CASSSLQSGSTSEQYF. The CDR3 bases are TGCGCCAGCAGCTCTCTTCAAAGCGGGAGCACTAGCGAGCAGTACTTC.

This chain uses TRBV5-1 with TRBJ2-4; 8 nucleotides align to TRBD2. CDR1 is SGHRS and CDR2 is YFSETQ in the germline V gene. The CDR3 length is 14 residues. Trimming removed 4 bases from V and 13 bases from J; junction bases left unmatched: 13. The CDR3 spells CASSDPGGRGRQYF. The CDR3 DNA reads TGCGCCAGCAGCGACCCGGGAGGGAGAGGACGGCAGTACTTC.

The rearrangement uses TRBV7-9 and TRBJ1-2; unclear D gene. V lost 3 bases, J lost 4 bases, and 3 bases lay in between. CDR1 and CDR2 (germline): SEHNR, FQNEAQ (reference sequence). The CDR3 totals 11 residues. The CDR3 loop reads CASSLAYGYTF. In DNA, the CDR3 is TGTGCCAGCAGCTTGGCCTATGGCTACACCTTC.

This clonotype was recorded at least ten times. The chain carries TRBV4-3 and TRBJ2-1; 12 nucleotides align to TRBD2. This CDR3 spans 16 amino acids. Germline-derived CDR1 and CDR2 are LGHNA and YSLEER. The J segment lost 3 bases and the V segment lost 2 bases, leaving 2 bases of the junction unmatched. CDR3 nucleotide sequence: TGCGCCAGCAGCCAACAGACTAGCGGGAGCTACAATGAGCAGTTCTTC. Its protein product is CASSQQTSGSYNEQFF.

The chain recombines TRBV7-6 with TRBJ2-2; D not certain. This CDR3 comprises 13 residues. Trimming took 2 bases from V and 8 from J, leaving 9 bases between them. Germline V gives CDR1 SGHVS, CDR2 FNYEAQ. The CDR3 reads CASSLTVNGELFF. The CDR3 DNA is TGTGCCAGCAGCTTAACAGTTAATGGGGAGCTGTTTTTT.

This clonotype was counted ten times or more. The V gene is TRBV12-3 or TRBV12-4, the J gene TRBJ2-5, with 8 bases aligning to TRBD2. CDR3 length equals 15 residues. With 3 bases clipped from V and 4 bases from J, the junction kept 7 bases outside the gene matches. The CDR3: CASSFWGGGRETQYF. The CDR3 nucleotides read TGTGCCAGCAGTTTCTGGGGCGGGGGGCGAGAGACCCAGTACTTC.

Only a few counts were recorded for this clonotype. CDR3 loop: CASSQFNEQFF. The CDR3 nucleotides read TGTGCCAGCAGCCAATTCAATGAGCAGTTCTTC. The chain is built from TRBV3-1 and TRBJ2-1; D ambiguous. With 2 bases removed from V and 6 bases from J, the gap between germline ends came to 2 bases. Germline V gives CDR1 LGHDT, CDR2 YNNKEL (reference sequence). The CDR3 contains 11 residues.

CDR3 protein: CAIAAGAVYEQFF. The DNA of the CDR3 is TGTGCCATCGCAGCGGGAGCTGTCTATGAGCAGTTCTTC. The chain joins TRBV10-3 to TRBJ2-1; 8 bases line up with TRBD2. This CDR3 comprises 13 residues. Unmatched junction bases numbered 8, after V lost 8 bases and J lost 8 bases. Germline CDR1 ENHRY, CDR2 SYGVKD.